This T cell receptor (beta chain) was sequenced in a study of blood T cell repertoires in COVID-19. Overall study: Material from acute and convalescent COVID-19 was sourced from the United States, Italy and Spain.

Original analysis: Reference gene primer amplification in the assay estimated nucleated cell counts. Assay used: immunoSEQ multiplex PCR; TCRdb lists only in-frame clones, some missing. V and J calls and clone size are given by that table; D and trimming were obtained from the DNA. The sample has about 170,000 clones; more than 70% are singletons. Germline assignment: CDR1 LNHDA and CDR2 SQIVND (reference sequence). This CDR3 has 14 residues. V gave up 3 bases and J gave up 3 bases; unmatched junction bases: 1. Material: peripheral blood. The TCR was taken from a man aged 45 to 65 who had recovered from COVID-19. This rearrangement joins TRBV19 to TRBJ2-7; 11 nucleotides match TRBD1. The CDR3 DNA sequence: TGTGCCAGTAGTATTGGGACAGGGGGCTACGAGCAGTACTTC. Translated, it gives CASSIGTGGYEQYF.